The 14 T cell receptor beta chains given below trace back to one sample, sequenced in a study of regulatory T cells in long-lasting Graves disease. Both iRepertoire HTBI primers and Arm-PCR of CDR3 regions were used to build the TCR beta libraries. A single record per CDR3 protein comes from TCRdb applying MiXCR to the multiplex PCR reads. The sample shows 500,000 to 700,000 distinct CDR3 sequences, around 32% of them seen only once. Time point noted: persistent/refractory GD, antithyroid drugs over 5 years with positive TRAb. With RNA extracted from PBMCs as input, the TCR library was made. The sample here was peripheral blood mononuclear cells (PBMCs), taken when the disease was refractory, from a patient treated with antithyroid drugs. The receptors come from a female donor with Graves disease.

This sequence joins TRBV19 and TRBJ2-4; 13 bases map to TRBD2. The CDR3 runs to 16 residues. The germline V gene encodes CDR1 LNHDA and CDR2 SQIVND (reference sequence). V was clipped by 4 bases and J by 10 bases; unmatched bases: 10. Here the CDR3 reads CASSNRTSGSARIQYF. CDR3 DNA: TGTGCCAGTAGTAACAGGACTAGCGGGAGCGCAAGGATTCAGTACTTC. Complete variable domain (other parts from reference TRBV19 and TRBJ2-4): DGGITQSPKYLFRKEGQNVTLSCEQNLNHDAMYWYRQDPGQGLRLIYYSQIVNDFQKGDIAEGYSVSREKKESFPLTVTSAQKNPTAFYLCASSNRTSGSARIQYFGAGTRLSVL.

A few counts support this clonotype. The chain employs TRBV30 and TRBJ1-1; TRBD1 is a possible D gene (5 bases). CDR1 is GTSNPN, CDR2 SVGIG, per germline (reference sequence). V lost 5 bases and J 4 bases, leaving 11 bases between the germline ends. The CDR3 loop spans 12 amino acids. CDR3 sequence reads: CAWGTWGTEAFF. The CDR3 DNA sequence: TGTGCCTGGGGGACCTGGGGCACTGAAGCTTTCTTT.

The V gene is TRBV10-1, the J gene TRBJ1-6, with 7 bases aligning to TRBD1. V was pared by 5 bases and J by 8 bases, with 3 bases of the junction left unmatched. Germline V CDR1 and CDR2: WNHNN, SYGVQD (reference sequence). The CDR3 contains 13 residues. In nucleotides, the CDR3 is TGCGCCAGCAGTAAAACAGGGGATTCACCCCTCCACTTT. Protein sequence: CASSKTGDSPLHF.

The CDR3 DNA reads TGCAGCGTTGAAGGGACTACCTACGAGCAGTACTTC. Translation gives CSVEGTTYEQYF. This chain connects TRBV29-1 to TRBJ2-7; tentative D call: TRBD2 (6 bases). The germline V and J ends were trimmed by 1 base and 2 bases, with 6 bases remaining between them. The V gene's germline CDR1 is SQVTM and CDR2 ANQGSEA. The CDR3 spans 12 residues.

The chain carries TRBV20-1 and TRBJ2-7; the D gene is possibly TRBD2 (6 bases). The germline V and J ends were trimmed by 3 bases and 0 bases, with 30 bases remaining between them. The CDR3 runs 20 residues. The germline V gene encodes CDR1 DFQATT and CDR2 SNEGSKA (reference sequence). CDR3 coding DNA: TGCAGTGCTAGCGGCCCCCCTGGGGACGTTTCGGGAGTTCACTCCTACGAGCAGTACTTC. Translation gives CSASGPPGDVSGVHSYEQYF.

This clonotype has more than one count but fewer than ten. The rearrangement uses TRBV7-6 and TRBJ1-1, with D unclear. This CDR3 has 15 residues. Trimming took 5 bases from V and 8 from J, leaving 21 bases between them. Germline V lookup: CDR1 SGHVS, CDR2 FNYEAQ. The CDR3 nucleotides are TGTGCCAGCAGCCCGTCCGATGACGTACCCGGGGAAGCTTTCTTT. Protein sequence: CASSPSDDVPGEAFF.

In this sample, this clonotype turned up a few times. V is TRBV2 and J is TRBJ2-7, with 12 bases identical to TRBD2. Germline CDR1 reads SNHLY; CDR2 reads FYNNEI. This CDR3 region has 16 residues. With V trimmed by 5 bases and J by 4 bases, 9 bases remained unmatched. In nucleotides, the CDR3 is TGTGCCAGCAGTTCTAGCGGGAGGGATAATAATTACGAGCAGTACTTC. This encodes CASSSSGRDNNYEQYF.

In this sample, this clonotype turned up a few times. This rearrangement joins TRBV6-2 or TRBV6-3 to TRBJ1-1; D gene ambiguous. With 0 bases removed from V and 6 bases from J, the gap between germline ends came to 8 bases. The V gene's germline CDR1 is MNHEY and CDR2 SVGEGT. This CDR3 region has 13 residues. The CDR3 DNA reads as TGTGCCAGCAGTTACTCTTGGCAGGCTGAAGCTTTCTTT. The encoded protein is CASSYSWQAEAFF.

There are many counts of this clonotype. The J gene is TRBJ1-1, the V gene TRBV2, with 10 nucleotides matching TRBD1. The CDR3 has 14 residues. CDR1 and CDR2 from the germline V gene are SNHLY and FYNNEI. V lost 6 bases to trimming and J lost 4 bases; unmatched junction nucleotides: 5. The CDR3 spells CASRGQGVATEAFF. The CDR3 DNA reads TGTGCCAGCAGAGGACAGGGGGTAGCCACTGAAGCTTTCTTT.

This rearrangement joins TRBV25-1 to TRBJ1-1; no reliable D call. The CDR3 length is 15 residues. The germline V and J ends were trimmed by 3 bases and 0 bases, with 11 bases remaining between them. Germline CDR1 MGHDK, CDR2 SYGVNS. Here the CDR3 reads CASSDIGRMNTEAFF. The DNA for the CDR3 is TGTGCCAGCAGTGATATAGGACGGATGAACACTGAAGCTTTCTTT.

The chain has TRBV4-1 and TRBJ2-5; 7 nucleotides match TRBD2. Looked up from germline, CDR1 is MGHRA and CDR2 is YSYEKL. Losses at the gene ends were 3 bases for V and 5 bases for J; bases not matched to a gene: 9. CDR3 length equals 15 residues. Here the CDR3 reads CASSQIGGGGETQYF. The CDR3 nucleotides are TGCGCCAGCAGCCAGATCGGCGGGGGTGGGGAGACCCAGTACTTC.

V is TRBV5-4 and J is TRBJ1-1; D gene ambiguous. With 0 bases removed from V and 1 base from J, the gap between germline ends came to 10 bases. CDR3 length: 15 amino acids. From germline, CDR1 is SGHNT and CDR2 YYREEE (reference sequence). The CDR3 region is CASSLGWGPNTEAFF. As DNA, the CDR3 is TGTGCCAGCAGCTTGGGTTGGGGTCCGAACACTGAAGCTTTCTTT.

Worth noting for this clonotype: One base away lies a much larger clone, so this may be a sequencing read error. The chain carries TRBV6-2 or TRBV6-3 and TRBJ2-5; either TRBD1 or TRBD2 may supply D (6 bases each). CDR3 length equals 13 residues. Germline V CDR1 and CDR2: MNHEY, SVGEGT. The CDR3 loop reads CVSSEGGKETQYF. CDR3 nucleotide sequence: TGTGTCAGCAGTGAGGGGGGCAAAGAGACCCAGTACTTC.

This clonotype has more than one count but fewer than ten. The V and J genes are TRBV18 and TRBJ1-2; no firm D call. V was trimmed by 3 bases and J by 7 bases, leaving 12 bases between them. This CDR3 is 13 amino acids long. Germline lookup yields CDR1 KGHSH and CDR2 LQKENI. In nucleotides, the CDR3 is TGTGCCAGCTCACCCCCGTCGATTCCTGGCTACACCTTC. It codes for CASSPPSIPGYTF.